The 32 T cell receptor beta chains presented below share a single source sample, sequenced in a study of blood T cell repertoires in COVID-19. Sequenced by immunoSEQ multiplex PCR; TCRdb stores in-frame clones only, minus some. The sample holds over 120,000 clones; approximately 83% are singletons and the top ten take approximately 9.2%. Sequenced sample: PBMCs or T cells enriched from blood (not recorded which). These receptors were collected from a man in his fifties who had recovered from COVID-19.

CDR3 sequence (DNA): TGTGCCAGCAGGCCGACACAAAACACTGAAGCTTTCTTT. Translated: CASRPTQNTEAFF. The chain combines TRBV28 with TRBJ1-1; no clear D. Deletions cut 6 bases from V and 2 bases from J, with 10 bases between. The CDR3 runs 13 residues. Germline V gene data show CDR1 as MDHEN and CDR2 as SYDVKM.

The V gene is TRBV2, the J gene TRBJ1-2; possibly TRBD1 for D (6 bases). This CDR3 comprises 12 residues. V lost 10 bases and J 4 bases, leaving 13 bases between the germline ends. CDR1 and CDR2 (germline): SNHLY, FYNNEI. This CDR3 is CATVGDTYGYTF. Here the CDR3 DNA reads TGTGCCACCGTGGGGGACACCTATGGCTACACCTTC.

This clone was seen repeatedly, ten times or more. The chain employs TRBV14 and TRBJ1-5, with D possibly matching TRBD1 (5 bases). Trimming removed 1 base at V and 5 bases at J, with 6 bases between. The germline V gene encodes CDR1 SGHDN and CDR2 FVKESK. The CDR3 length is 13 residues. CDR3 protein: CASSQGGHQPQHF. CDR3 nucleotide sequence: TGTGCCAGCAGCCAAGGGGGCCATCAGCCCCAGCATTTT.

A single count supports this clone. The rearrangement joins TRBV27 to TRBJ2-5, with 9 bases matching TRBD1. Losses at the gene ends were 3 bases for V and 4 bases for J; bases not matched to a gene: 6. Germline V CDR1 and CDR2: MNHEY, SMNVEV (reference sequence). This CDR3 contains 15 residues. The CDR3 bases are TGTGCCAGCAGTTTGGGACAGGGAAAGCGAGAGACCCAGTACTTC. Its translation is CASSLGQGKRETQYF.

This chain connects TRBV4-1 to TRBJ2-1; the D gene is possibly TRBD1 (6 bases). Per germline, CDR1 MGHRA and CDR2 YSYEKL. V lost 1 base and J 3 bases, leaving 7 bases between the germline ends. The CDR3 covers 14 residues. CDR3 loop: CASSQGQDYNEQFF. In DNA, the CDR3 is TGCGCCAGCAGCCAAGGACAGGACTACAATGAGCAGTTCTTC.

This chain uses TRBV28 with TRBJ1-5; 8 positions agree with TRBD1. Germline V gene lookup returns CDR1 MDHEN and CDR2 SYDVKM. V shed 4 bases, J shed 7 bases, and the junction held 9 bases outside the gene matches. The CDR3 has 15 residues. In nucleotides, the CDR3 is TGTGCCAGCAGTTCCGCTCGACAGGGGACGCAGCCCCAGCATTTT. Translating gives CASSSARQGTQPQHF.

This clone has only a few counts. V and J are TRBV18 and TRBJ2-7, with D maybe TRBD2 (5 bases). Trimming removed 10 bases from V and 0 bases from J, with 16 bases in between. The CDR3 runs 14 residues. The germline V gene has CDR1 KGHSH and CDR2 LQKENI. CDR3 in amino acids: CATAREGPSYEQYF. The CDR3, as DNA: TGTGCCACGGCGCGTGAGGGTCCCTCCTACGAGCAGTACTTC. The whole variable domain, filled in from reference TRBV18 and TRBJ2-7, reads NAGVMQNPRHLVRRRGQEARLRCSPMKGHSHVYWYRQLPEEGLKFMVYLQKENIIDESGMPKERFSAEFPKEGPSILRIQQVVRGDSAAYFCATAREGPSYEQYFGPGTRLTVT.

The CDR3 is CAISVGGLVGNEQFF. For the CDR3, the DNA is TGTGCCATCAGTGTTGGGGGACTAGTAGGCAATGAGCAGTTCTTC. V usage is TRBV10-3 and J usage is TRBJ2-1; TRBD2 aligns across 8 bases. This CDR3 has 15 amino acids. V shed 4 bases and J 6 bases; nucleotides not matched to a gene: 8. From germline, CDR1 is ENHRY and CDR2 SYGVKD.

This chain joins TRBV28 and TRBJ2-6; D call uncertain. Germline CDR1 reads MDHEN; CDR2 reads SYDVKM. Trimming pared 9 bases from V and 6 bases from J, leaving 15 bases between. The CDR3 length is 14 residues. CDR3 sequence (DNA): TGTGCCAGTCAGACTGCCTCAGAGGCCAACGTCCTGACTTTC. It translates to CASQTASEANVLTF.

The chain couples TRBV20-1 to TRBJ2-7; 7 bases agree with TRBD2. Germline V gene data show CDR1 as DFQATT and CDR2 as SNEGSKA (reference sequence). There are 11 residues in the CDR3. Trimming cost V 5 bases and J 4 bases; bases outside gene matches: 2. The chain's CDR3 is CSARREYEQYF. The CDR3 DNA follows: TGCAGTGCTCGGCGGGAGTACGAGCAGTACTTC.

The V call is TRBV5-8, the J call TRBJ2-2; 7 bases are a match to TRBD1. The CDR3 is made up of 15 amino acids. Germline lookup yields CDR1 SGHTS and CDR2 YDEGEE. Trimming took 6 bases from V and 7 from J; bases not matched to a gene: 12. CDR3 sequence (DNA): TGTGCCAGCATCCAGTTACAGGGGATCGGCGGGGAGCTGTTTTTT. This sequence encodes CASIQLQGIGGELFF.

The chain uses TRBV5-6 and TRBJ1-2; the D is unclear. The CDR3 runs to 15 residues. Between the trimmed V and J ends, which lost 2 bases and 1 base, there was a span of 12 bases. The germline CDR1 and CDR2 sequences are SGHDT and YYEEEE. The CDR3, as DNA: TGTGCCAGCAGCTTTGGGGAGAGGTTTAACTATGGCTACACCTTC. Its translation is CASSFGERFNYGYTF.

The J gene is TRBJ2-3, the V gene TRBV12-3 or TRBV12-4, with D perhaps matching TRBD2 (5 bases). This CDR3 is 12 amino acids long. V lost 5 bases and J lost 7, with 10 bases in between. CDR3 in amino acids: CASSPLVNTQYF. The CDR3 DNA reads as TGTGCCAGCAGTCCACTAGTTAATACGCAGTATTTT.

V is TRBV28 and J is TRBJ2-5; D possibly corresponds to TRBD2 (7 bases). This CDR3 comprises 16 residues. CDR1 is MDHEN, CDR2 SYDVKM, per germline. V was pared by 6 bases and J by 3 bases, with 20 bases between. CDR3 loop: CASRPATSGDKETQYF. CDR3 nucleotides: TGTGCCAGCAGACCCGCGACCAGCGGGGACAAAGAGACCCAGTACTTC.

The V call is TRBV19, the J call TRBJ2-2; 14 nucleotides agree with TRBD2. The V gene end was trimmed by 4 bases and the J gene end by 0 bases; junction bases not matched to a gene: 4. Germline V gene lookup returns CDR1 LNHDA and CDR2 SQIVND (reference sequence). The CDR3 spans 18 residues. Here the CDR3 DNA reads TGTGCCAGTAGTAGGGGACTAGCGGGGGCGTCGAACACCGGGGAGCTGTTTTTT. Translation gives CASSRGLAGASNTGELFF.

The V and J genes are TRBV7-8 and TRBJ2-7; perhaps TRBD2 as D (5 bases). This CDR3 is 14 amino acids long. V lost 5 bases, J lost 5 bases, and 16 bases lay in between. Germline CDR1 reads SGHVS; CDR2 reads FQNEAQ. CDR3 in DNA: TGTGCCAGCAGCCCACTACTAAGGAGGAACGAGCAGTACTTC. Translated: CASSPLLRRNEQYF.

This chain joins TRBV27 and TRBJ1-1, with TRBD1 as a possible D gene (6 bases). The CDR3 runs 12 residues. The germline V and J ends were trimmed by 6 bases and 4 bases, with 9 bases remaining between them. Germline assignment: CDR1 MNHEY and CDR2 SMNVEV (reference sequence). The CDR3 DNA follows: TGTGCCAGCAGGACAGGCGTCACTGAAGCTTTCTTT. This sequence encodes CASRTGVTEAFF.

This rearrangement joins TRBV9 to TRBJ2-7, with D perhaps matching TRBD1 (6 bases). V lost 1 base, J lost 7 bases, and 15 bases lay in between. Germline CDR1 and CDR2: SGDLS and YYNGEE. CDR3 length: 14 amino acids. CDR3 residues: CASSVKPQGGEQYF. For the CDR3, the DNA is TGTGCCAGCAGCGTAAAACCACAGGGCGGTGAGCAGTACTTC.

The rearrangement joins TRBV24-1 to TRBJ2-4; 15 nucleotides line up with TRBD2. Germline CDR1 and CDR2: KGHDR and SFDVKD. V lost 1 base and J lost 12; bases outside the gene matches: 9. The CDR3 loop spans 17 amino acids. In nucleotides, the CDR3 is TGTGCCACCAGTGATTTAGGACTAGCGGGGGGGCCGGTATCTCAGTACTTC. It encodes CATSDLGLAGGPVSQYF.

This chain links TRBV29-1 with TRBJ2-5, with TRBD2 matching 9 bases. CDR3 size: 15 residues. Germline CDR1 reads SQVTM; CDR2 reads ANQGSEA. After removal of 8 bases from V and 5 bases from J, the junction contained 15 bases not matched to a gene. DNA of the CDR3: TGCAGCATCCCATATGGCGGGGGGGCCTTTGAGACCCAGTACTTC. Its protein product is CSIPYGGGAFETQYF.

Many counts were recorded for this clone. The chain couples TRBV6-4 to TRBJ2-6, with D possibly being TRBD2 (5 bases). This CDR3 region has 16 residues. In germline, CDR1 is MRHNA, CDR2 SNTAGT. Between the trimmed V and J ends, which lost 2 bases and 0 bases, there was a span of 8 bases. The CDR3 region is CASSDGGLSGANVLTF. The CDR3 nucleotides are TGTGCCAGCAGTGACGGCGGGCTCTCTGGGGCCAACGTCCTGACTTTC.

This chain joins TRBV28 and TRBJ1-2, with D maybe TRBD1 (6 bases). The germline V gene encodes CDR1 MDHEN and CDR2 SYDVKM. V lost 1 base, J lost 1 base, and 10 bases lay in between. The CDR3 consists of 15 residues. This chain's CDR3 is CASSLSGTSNYGYTF. CDR3 coding DNA: TGTGCCAGCAGTTTATCCGGGACAAGTAACTATGGCTACACCTTC.

The table lists this clone with a count of one. A single base separates this from a much larger clone, so it may be a read error. Other DNA sequences in this sample translate to the same CDR3. This chain links TRBV6-5 with TRBJ2-7, with 10 bases aligning to TRBD1. The length of the CDR3 is 14 residues. Unmatched junction bases numbered 1, after V lost 2 bases and J lost 3 bases. The germline V gene encodes CDR1 MNHEY and CDR2 SVGAGI. In DNA form, the CDR3 reads TGTGCCAGCAGTTACCGGGACAGGGGCTACGAGCAGTACTTC. It translates to CASSYRDRGYEQYF.

The chain links TRBV5-4 to TRBJ2-2; a weak D match, TRBD1 (6 bases). The CDR3 consists of 15 residues. Germline lookup yields CDR1 SGHNT and CDR2 YYREEE (reference sequence). The V and J ends lost 7 bases and 2 bases respectively, with 15 bases between them. The CDR3 bases are TGTGCCAGCTTTCTGATGGGACACAACACCGGGGAGCTGTTTTTT. It yields the protein CASFLMGHNTGELFF.

The CDR3 bases are TGTGCCTGGAGCCCCCCGGGTAGGGGAAAACTGTTTTTT. Translated: CAWSPPGRGKLFF. This chain joins TRBV30 and TRBJ1-4, with a weak D call TRBD1 (5 bases). CDR3 size: 13 residues. Trimming stripped 3 bases from V and 10 bases from J, with 15 bases between. Germline CDR1 reads GTSNPN; CDR2 reads SVGIG (reference sequence).

The V and J genes are TRBV7-6 and TRBJ2-1, with D tentatively TRBD2 (6 bases). V dropped 2 bases and J dropped 7 bases, with 9 bases sitting between them. Germline V gene lookup returns CDR1 SGHVS and CDR2 FNYEAQ. There are 13 residues in the CDR3. The CDR3 region is CASSLPGGNEQFF. CDR3 coding DNA: TGTGCCAGCAGCTTACCCGGGGGAAATGAGCAGTTCTTC.

J is TRBJ2-6 and V is TRBV11-2, with D tentatively TRBD2 (6 bases). V lost 1 base to trimming and J lost 1 base, with 11 bases between them. The CDR3 totals 17 residues. CDR1 SGHAT and CDR2 FQNNGV come from the germline V gene. CDR3 nucleotides: TGTGCCAGCAGCTTAGCCCGGGGAGGTTCTGGGGCCAACGTCCTGACTTTC. This gives the protein CASSLARGGSGANVLTF.

This clone is medium-sized within its sample. The CDR3 bases are TGCAGTGCTAGGACGGGGGAGACCTACACCTTC. Translating gives CSARTGETYTF. The rearrangement links TRBV20-1 to TRBJ1-2, with D tentatively TRBD1 (5 bases). With 3 bases removed from V and 10 bases from J, the gap between germline ends came to 12 bases. Germline CDR1 DFQATT, CDR2 SNEGSKA (reference sequence). The CDR3 contains 11 residues.

This clone appeared a few times. J is TRBJ2-7 and V is TRBV11-1; 9 bases align to TRBD1. The germline V gene encodes CDR1 SGHAT and CDR2 FQDESV (reference sequence). The CDR3 is made up of 15 amino acids. The junction had 6 bases not matched to a gene; V was cut back by 1 base and J by 5 bases. For the CDR3, the DNA is TGTGCCAGCAGCTTAGAAGGGGACAGGGCGGACGAGCAGTACTTC. Translated: CASSLEGDRADEQYF.

The chain combines TRBV27 with TRBJ2-1; D unresolved. Germline CDR1 and CDR2: MNHEY and SMNVEV (reference sequence). The CDR3 runs 15 residues. V dropped 5 bases and J dropped 0 bases, with 11 bases sitting between them. CDR3 amino acids: CASSPQDNSYNEQFF. In DNA form, the CDR3 reads TGTGCCAGCAGTCCCCAGGATAACTCCTACAATGAGCAGTTCTTC.

The chain combines TRBV19 with TRBJ1-2; D ambiguous. This CDR3 spans 11 amino acids. Germline V CDR1 and CDR2: LNHDA, SQIVND (reference sequence). V was shortened by 8 bases and J by 4 bases, with 8 bases between the two germline ends. The CDR3 is CASRGLYGYTF. The CDR3 nucleotides are TGTGCCAGTCGAGGGCTCTATGGCTACACCTTC.

The chain joins TRBV12-3 or TRBV12-4 to TRBJ2-2; 8 bases are shared with TRBD1. The CDR3 totals 13 residues. V lost 11 bases to trimming and J lost 1 base; unmatched junction nucleotides: 3. CDR3 coding DNA: TGTGCCTGCGGACAGGGGAACACCGGGGAGCTGTTTTTT. Protein sequence: CACGQGNTGELFF.